This T cell receptor (beta chain) was obtained from a study of shared clonotypes between healthy human individuals. Study-level findings and limits: The naive CD4 repertoires of several donors were compared, and roughly 5.1% of clonotypes were shared. Non-shared clonotypes had lower generation probabilities than clonotypes shared by all four sorted-subset donors.

Sequenced by immunoSEQ multiplex PCR; TCRdb stores in-frame clones only, minus some. The sample consists of 550,000 to 800,000 clones, around 74% of them appearing once. With regard to this clone: Its cognate antigen is unknown.

The CDR3 runs 13 residues. Trimming removed 8 bases from V and 8 bases from J; junction bases left unmatched: 9. Germline loops: CDR1 SGHAT, CDR2 FQNNGV. The chain combines TRBV11-2 with TRBJ2-4; TRBD2 agrees at 7 bases. The clonotype was recovered from a woman under 40 in good health. The sequenced sample was memory CD4+ T cells sorted from blood. The sample's subset: CD45RA-negative fraction. The CDR3, as DNA: TGTGCCAGCTCACTCGGGGGGAGTTACATTCAGTACTTC. This sequence encodes CASSLGGSYIQYF.